This T cell receptor beta chain originates from a study of shared clonotypes between healthy human individuals. Broader study findings: Clonotypes that were shared across four donors made up approximately 5% of naive CD4 clonotypes.

Trimming took 5 bases from V and 5 from J; bases not matched to a gene: 13. The CDR3 loop spans 17 amino acids. The germline V gene has CDR1 SEHNR and CDR2 FQNEAQ (reference sequence). About this clone itself: The target antigen is unknown.

Genomic DNA (from each subset) was split evenly across several immunoSEQ plates. Sorted-subset replicate PCRs used 150 to 200 ng DNA, some 31,000 T cell genomes. TCRdb keeps only in-frame clones here, not all; method: immunoSEQ multiplex PCR. Of 2 million to 2.5 million clones detected, 85% to 95% appear once; the ten largest clones hold 0.13%. The receptor comes from a man younger than 35 in good health. The V gene is TRBV7-9, the J gene TRBJ2-2, with TRBD1 matching over 8 bases. Specimen: naive CD4+ T cells sorted from blood. This sample's subset: CD45RA+ positively selected. As DNA, the CDR3 is TGTGCCAGCAGCCTCCCGGTGCAGGGGGCCAAAACCGGGGAGCTGTTTTTT. This encodes CASSLPVQGAKTGELFF.